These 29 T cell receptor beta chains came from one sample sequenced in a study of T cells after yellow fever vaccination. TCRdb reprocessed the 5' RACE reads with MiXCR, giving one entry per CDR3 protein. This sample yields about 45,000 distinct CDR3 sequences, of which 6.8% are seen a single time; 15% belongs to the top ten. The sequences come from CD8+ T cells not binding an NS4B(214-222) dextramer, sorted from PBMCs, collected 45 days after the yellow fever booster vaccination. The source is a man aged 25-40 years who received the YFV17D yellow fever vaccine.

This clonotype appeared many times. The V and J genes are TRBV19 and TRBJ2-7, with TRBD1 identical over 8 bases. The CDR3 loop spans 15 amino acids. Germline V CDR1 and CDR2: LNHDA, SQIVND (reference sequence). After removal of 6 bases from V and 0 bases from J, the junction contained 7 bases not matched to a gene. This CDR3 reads CASSYGQGSSYEQYF. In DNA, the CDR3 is TGTGCCAGTAGCTACGGACAGGGATCCTCCTACGAGCAGTACTTC. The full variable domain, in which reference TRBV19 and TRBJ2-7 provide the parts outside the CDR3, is DGGITQSPKYLFRKEGQNVTLSCEQNLNHDAMYWYRQDPGQGLRLIYYSQIVNDFQKGDIAEGYSVSREKKESFPLTVTSAQKNPTAFYLCASSYGQGSSYEQYFGPGTRLTVT.

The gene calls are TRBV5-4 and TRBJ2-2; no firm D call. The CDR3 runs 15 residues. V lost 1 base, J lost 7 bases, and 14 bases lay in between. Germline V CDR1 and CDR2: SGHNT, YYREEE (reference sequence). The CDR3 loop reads CASSLSSIDHGELFF. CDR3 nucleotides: TGTGCCAGCAGCTTGTCCAGCATAGACCACGGGGAGCTGTTTTTT.

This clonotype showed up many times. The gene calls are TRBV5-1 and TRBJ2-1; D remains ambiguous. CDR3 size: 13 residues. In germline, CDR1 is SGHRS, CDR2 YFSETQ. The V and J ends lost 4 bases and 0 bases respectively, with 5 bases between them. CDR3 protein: CASSPYSYNEQFF. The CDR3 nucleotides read TGCGCCAGCAGCCCATACTCCTACAATGAGCAGTTCTTC.

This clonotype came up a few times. CDR3 nucleotide sequence: TGTGCCAGCAGTCGACCGGGACGACAAGAGACCCAGTACTTC. Its protein product is CASSRPGRQETQYF. The chain combines TRBV12-3 or TRBV12-4 with TRBJ2-5; the D gene could be TRBD1 or TRBD2 (5 bases each). This CDR3 spans 14 amino acids. V shed 5 bases and J shed 2 bases, with 12 bases lying between them.

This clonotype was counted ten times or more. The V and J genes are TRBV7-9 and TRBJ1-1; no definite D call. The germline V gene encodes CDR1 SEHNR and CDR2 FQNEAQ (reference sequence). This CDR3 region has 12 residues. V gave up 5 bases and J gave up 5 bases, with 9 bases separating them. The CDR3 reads CASSPSPTEAFF. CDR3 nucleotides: TGTGCCAGCAGCCCCAGCCCTACTGAAGCTTTCTTT.

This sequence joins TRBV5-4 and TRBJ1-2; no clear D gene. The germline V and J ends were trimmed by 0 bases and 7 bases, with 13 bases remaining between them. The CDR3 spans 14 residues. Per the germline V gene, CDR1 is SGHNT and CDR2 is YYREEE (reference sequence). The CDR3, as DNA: TGTGCCAGCAGCTTGGCGAGTTTTCCCTTTGGCTACACCTTC. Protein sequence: CASSLASFPFGYTF. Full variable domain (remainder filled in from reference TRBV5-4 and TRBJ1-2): ETGVTQSPTHLIKTRGQQVTLRCSSQSGHNTVSWYQQALGQGPQFIFQYYREEENGRGNFPPRFSGLQFPNYSSELNVNALELDDSALYLCASSLASFPFGYTFGSGTRLTVV.

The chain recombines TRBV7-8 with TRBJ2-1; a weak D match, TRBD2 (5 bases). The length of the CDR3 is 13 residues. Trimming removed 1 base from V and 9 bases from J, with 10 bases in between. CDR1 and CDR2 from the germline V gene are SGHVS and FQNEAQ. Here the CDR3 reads CASSLGGLLEQFF. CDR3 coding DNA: TGTGCCAGCAGCTTAGGAGGGCTACTTGAGCAGTTCTTC.

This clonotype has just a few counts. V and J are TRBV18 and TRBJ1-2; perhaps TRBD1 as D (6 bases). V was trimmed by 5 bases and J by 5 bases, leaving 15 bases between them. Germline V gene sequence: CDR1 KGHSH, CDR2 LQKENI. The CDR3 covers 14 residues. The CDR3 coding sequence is TGTGCCAGCTCATCAGACAGGAAATTATATGGCTACACCTTC. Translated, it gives CASSSDRKLYGYTF. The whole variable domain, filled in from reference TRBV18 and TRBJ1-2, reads NAGVMQNPRHLVRRRGQEARLRCSPMKGHSHVYWYRQLPEEGLKFMVYLQKENIIDESGMPKERFSAEFPKEGPSILRIQQVVRGDSAAYFCASSSDRKLYGYTFGSGTRLTVV.

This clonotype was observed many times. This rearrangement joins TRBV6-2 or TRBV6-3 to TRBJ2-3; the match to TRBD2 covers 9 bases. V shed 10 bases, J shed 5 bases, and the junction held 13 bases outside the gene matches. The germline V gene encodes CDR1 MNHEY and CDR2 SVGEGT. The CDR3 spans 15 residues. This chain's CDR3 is CATATLSGRQDTQYF. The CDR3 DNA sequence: TGTGCCACCGCTACGTTAAGCGGGAGGCAAGATACGCAGTATTTT.

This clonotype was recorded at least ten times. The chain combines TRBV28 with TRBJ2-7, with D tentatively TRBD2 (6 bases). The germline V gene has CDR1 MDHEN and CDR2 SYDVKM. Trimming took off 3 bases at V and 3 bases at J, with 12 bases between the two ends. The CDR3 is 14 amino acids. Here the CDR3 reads CASSFLAENYEQYF. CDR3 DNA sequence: TGTGCCAGCAGTTTTTTAGCGGAAAACTACGAGCAGTACTTC.

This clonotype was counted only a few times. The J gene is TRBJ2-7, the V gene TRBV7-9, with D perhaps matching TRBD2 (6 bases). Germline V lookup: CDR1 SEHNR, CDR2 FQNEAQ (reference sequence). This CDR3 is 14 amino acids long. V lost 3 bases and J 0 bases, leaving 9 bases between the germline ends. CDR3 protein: CASSFIGSSYEQYF. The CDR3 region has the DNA TGTGCCAGCAGCTTTATCGGGAGCTCCTACGAGCAGTACTTC.

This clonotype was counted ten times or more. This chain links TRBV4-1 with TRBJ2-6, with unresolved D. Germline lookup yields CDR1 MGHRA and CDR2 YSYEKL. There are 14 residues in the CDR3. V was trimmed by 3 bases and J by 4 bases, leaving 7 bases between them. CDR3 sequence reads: CASSQGMGANVLTF. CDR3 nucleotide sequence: TGCGCCAGCAGCCAGGGGATGGGGGCCAACGTCCTGACTTTC.

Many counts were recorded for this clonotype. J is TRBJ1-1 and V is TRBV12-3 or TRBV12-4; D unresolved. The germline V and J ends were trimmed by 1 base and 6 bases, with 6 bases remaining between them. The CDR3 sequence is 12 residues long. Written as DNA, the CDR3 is TGTGCCAGCAGTTTAGGGGTTCCTGAAGCTTTCTTT. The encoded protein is CASSLGVPEAFF.

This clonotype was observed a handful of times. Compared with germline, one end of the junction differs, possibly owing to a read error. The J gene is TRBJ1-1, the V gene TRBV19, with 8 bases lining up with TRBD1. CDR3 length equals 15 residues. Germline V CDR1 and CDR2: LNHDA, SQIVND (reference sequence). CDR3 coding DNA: TGTGCCAGTAGTACCTCGGGACAGGTGAATACTGAAGCTTTCTTT. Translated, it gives CASSTSGQVNTEAFF.

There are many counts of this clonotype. CDR3 sequence reads: CASSYQTSGQYEQYF. CDR3 DNA: TGTGCCAGCAGCTACCAGACTAGCGGCCAATACGAGCAGTACTTC. The chain couples TRBV5-6 to TRBJ2-7, with 9 bases identical to TRBD2. Looked up from germline, CDR1 is SGHDT and CDR2 is YYEEEE. The CDR3 covers 15 residues. With 3 bases clipped from V and 4 bases from J, the junction kept 8 bases outside the gene matches.

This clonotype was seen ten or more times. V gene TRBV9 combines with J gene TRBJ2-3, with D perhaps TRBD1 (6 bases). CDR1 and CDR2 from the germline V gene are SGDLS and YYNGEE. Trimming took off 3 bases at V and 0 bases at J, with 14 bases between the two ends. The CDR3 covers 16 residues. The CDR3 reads CASSALTGVSTDTQYF. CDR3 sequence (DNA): TGTGCCAGCAGCGCTCTGACAGGAGTCAGCACAGATACGCAGTATTTT.

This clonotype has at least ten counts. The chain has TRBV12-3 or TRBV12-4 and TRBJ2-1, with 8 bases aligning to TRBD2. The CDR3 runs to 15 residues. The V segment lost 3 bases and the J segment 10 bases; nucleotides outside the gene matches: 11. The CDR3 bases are TGTGCCAGCAGTTTGGGGGCTAGCGGGTTCGTAGAGCAGTTCTTC. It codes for CASSLGASGFVEQFF.

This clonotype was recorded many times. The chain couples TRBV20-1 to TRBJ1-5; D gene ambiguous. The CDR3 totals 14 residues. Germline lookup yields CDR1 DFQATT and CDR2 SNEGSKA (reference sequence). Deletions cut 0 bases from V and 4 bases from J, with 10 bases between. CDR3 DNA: TGCAGTGCTAGAGACTGGAGGGAGAATCAGCCCCAGCATTTT. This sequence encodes CSARDWRENQPQHF.

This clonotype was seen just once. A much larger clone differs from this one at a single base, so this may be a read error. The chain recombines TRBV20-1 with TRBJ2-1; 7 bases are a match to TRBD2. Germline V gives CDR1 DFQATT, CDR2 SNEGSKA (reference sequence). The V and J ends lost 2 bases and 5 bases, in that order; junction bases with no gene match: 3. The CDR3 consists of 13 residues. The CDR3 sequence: CSARSAGNNEQFF. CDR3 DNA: TGCAGTGCTAGATCAGCGGGAAACAATGAGCAGTTCTTC.

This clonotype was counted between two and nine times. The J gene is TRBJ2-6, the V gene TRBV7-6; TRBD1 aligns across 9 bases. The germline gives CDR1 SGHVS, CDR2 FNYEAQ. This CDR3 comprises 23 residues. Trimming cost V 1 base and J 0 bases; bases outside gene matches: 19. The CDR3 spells CASSLDPKQGATNIHSGANVLTF. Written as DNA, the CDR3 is TGTGCCAGCAGCTTAGATCCAAAACAGGGGGCAACGAACATCCACTCTGGGGCCAACGTCCTGACTTTC.

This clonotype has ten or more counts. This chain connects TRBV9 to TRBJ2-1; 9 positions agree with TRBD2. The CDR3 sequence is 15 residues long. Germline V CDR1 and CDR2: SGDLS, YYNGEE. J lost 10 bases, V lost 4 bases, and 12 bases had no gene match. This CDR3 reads CASSTLVSGTSEQFF. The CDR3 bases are TGTGCCAGCAGCACTCTCGTGTCTGGGACTAGCGAGCAGTTCTTC.

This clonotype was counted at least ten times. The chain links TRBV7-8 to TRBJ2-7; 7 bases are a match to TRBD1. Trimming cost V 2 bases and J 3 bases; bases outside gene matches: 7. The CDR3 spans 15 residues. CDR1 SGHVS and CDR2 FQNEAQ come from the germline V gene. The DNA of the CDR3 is TGTGCCAGCAGCTTAAGGTCAGGGGGTCTCTACGAGCAGTACTTC. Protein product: CASSLRSGGLYEQYF. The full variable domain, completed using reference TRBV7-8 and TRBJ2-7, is GAGVSQSPRYKVAKRGQDVALRCDPISGHVSLFWYQQALGQGPEFLTYFQNEAQLDKSGLPSDRFFAERPEGSVSTLKIQRTQQEDSAVYLCASSLRSGGLYEQYFGPGTRLTVT.

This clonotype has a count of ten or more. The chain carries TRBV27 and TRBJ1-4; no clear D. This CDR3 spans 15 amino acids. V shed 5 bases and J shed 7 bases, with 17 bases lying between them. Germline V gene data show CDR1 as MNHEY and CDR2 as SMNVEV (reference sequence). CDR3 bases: TGTGCCAGCAGTCACAGCCGACCACGAGGTGAAAAACTGTTTTTT. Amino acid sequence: CASSHSRPRGEKLFF.

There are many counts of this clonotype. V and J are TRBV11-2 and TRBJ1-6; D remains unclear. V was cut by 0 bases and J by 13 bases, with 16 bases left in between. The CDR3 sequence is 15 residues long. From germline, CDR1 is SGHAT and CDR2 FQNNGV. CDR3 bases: TGTGCCAGCAGCTTAGATTTGTCGGGAGGTGGTCCCCTCCACTTT. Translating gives CASSLDLSGGGPLHF. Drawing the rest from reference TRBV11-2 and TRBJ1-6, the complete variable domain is EAGVAQSPRYKIIEKRQSVAFWCNPISGHATLYWYQQILGQGPKLLIQFQNNGVVDDSQLPKDRFSAERLKGVDSTLKIQPAKLEDSAVYLCASSLDLSGGGPLHFGNGTRLTVT.

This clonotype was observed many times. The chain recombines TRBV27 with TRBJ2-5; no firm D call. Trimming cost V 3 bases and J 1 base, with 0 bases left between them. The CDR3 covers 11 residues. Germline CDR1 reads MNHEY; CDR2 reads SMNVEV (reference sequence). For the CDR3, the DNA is TGTGCCAGCAGTTTCCAAGAGACCCAGTACTTC. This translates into CASSFQETQYF.

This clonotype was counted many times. CDR3 sequence: CASSPGEGLSEQYF. The DNA of the CDR3 is TGTGCCAGCAGTCCGGGGGAGGGTTTGAGTGAGCAGTACTTC. This rearrangement joins TRBV12-3 or TRBV12-4 to TRBJ2-7, with 7 bases that match TRBD2. The CDR3 consists of 14 residues. V shed 5 bases and J 7 bases; nucleotides not matched to a gene: 11.

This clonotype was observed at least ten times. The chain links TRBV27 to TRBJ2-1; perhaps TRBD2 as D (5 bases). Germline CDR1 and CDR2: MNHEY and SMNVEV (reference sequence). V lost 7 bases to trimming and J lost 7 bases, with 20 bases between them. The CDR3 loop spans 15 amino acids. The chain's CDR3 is CASKEKVASPNEQFF. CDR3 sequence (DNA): TGTGCCAGCAAGGAAAAAGTGGCTAGCCCAAATGAGCAGTTCTTC.

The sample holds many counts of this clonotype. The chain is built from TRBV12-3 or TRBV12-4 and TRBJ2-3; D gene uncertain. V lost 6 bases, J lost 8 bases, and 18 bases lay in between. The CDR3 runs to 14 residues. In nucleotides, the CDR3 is TGTGCCAGCAGCCCCACTACCGTTCTGGGTACGCAGTATTTT. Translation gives CASSPTTVLGTQYF.

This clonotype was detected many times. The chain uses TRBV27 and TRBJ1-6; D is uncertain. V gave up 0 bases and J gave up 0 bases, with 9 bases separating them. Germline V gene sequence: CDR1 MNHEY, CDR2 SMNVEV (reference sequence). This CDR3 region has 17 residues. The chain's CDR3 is CASSLSAEDSYNSPLHF. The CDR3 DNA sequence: TGTGCCAGCAGTTTATCGGCTGAGGACTCCTATAATTCACCCCTCCACTTT.